A selection of T cell receptor beta chains follows, all from one sample in a study of low-dose radiotherapy and immunotherapy resistance in tumors. TCRdb reanalysed the reads using MiXCR and keeps one entry per CDR3 protein. The table includes about 39,000 distinct CDR3 sequences, around 20% detected once. Sequenced here: PBMCs, sampled after low-dose radiotherapy plus immunotherapy. These receptors originate from a female donor with ovarian cancer. CDR3s include the opening cysteine and the closing phenylalanine or tryptophan. The D gene is left open where the match is weak. For some rows the clone size is stated as once, few or many, or as a class when expanded; others skip it.

j_call: TRBJ2-7; v_call: TRBV28; clone_size: many; d_call: -; cdr3_aa: CASTSEQYEQYF; cdr3_nt: TGTGCCAGCACCTCGGAGCAGTACGAGCAGTACTTC
j_call: TRBJ1-2; v_call: TRBV4-2; clone_size: many; d_call: -; cdr3_aa: CASSQDGEGNYGYTF; cdr3_nt: TGTGCCAGCAGCCAAGATGGGGAGGGTAACTATGGCTACACCTTC
j_call: TRBJ2-2; v_call: TRBV6-5; clone_size: many; d_call: TRBD1; cdr3_aa: CASSTGQGRTGELFF; cdr3_nt: TGTGCCAGCAGTACCGGACAGGGCCGTACCGGGGAGCTGTTTTTT
j_call: TRBJ2-5; v_call: TRBV29-1; clone_size: many; d_call: -; cdr3_aa: CSVENPGATGTQYF; cdr3_nt: TGCAGCGTTGAGAACCCGGGGGCCACTGGGACCCAGTACTTC
j_call: TRBJ1-4; v_call: TRBV28; clone_size: medium-sized; d_call: -; cdr3_aa: CASSSGGIANEKLFF; cdr3_nt: TGTGCCAGCAGTTCGGGGGGGATCGCTAATGAAAAACTGTTTTTT
j_call: TRBJ2-4; v_call: TRBV11-2; clone_size: many; d_call: TRBD2; cdr3_aa: CASSHYRGEGQSIQYF; cdr3_nt: TGTGCCAGCAGCCACTATCGGGGGGAGGGCCAGAGCATTCAGTACTTC
j_call: TRBJ2-2; v_call: TRBV5-1; clone_size: many; d_call: -; cdr3_aa: CASSLGQVTGELFF; cdr3_nt: TGCGCCAGCAGCTTGGGACAGGTCACCGGGGAGCTGTTTTTT
j_call: TRBJ2-7; v_call: TRBV20-1; clone_size: many; d_call: TRBD1; cdr3_aa: CSAIGQGNYEQYF; cdr3_nt: TGCAGTGCGATAGGACAGGGGAACTACGAGCAGTACTTC
j_call: TRBJ1-1; v_call: TRBV7-6; clone_size: many; d_call: -; cdr3_aa: CASSLGQGGGHTEAFF; cdr3_nt: TGTGCCAGCAGCTTAGGGCAGGGCGGGGGGCACACTGAAGCTTTCTTT
j_call: TRBJ2-1; v_call: TRBV12-3/TRBV12-4; clone_size: many; d_call: TRBD1; cdr3_aa: CASRWTGRSSYNEQFF; cdr3_nt: TGTGCCAGCAGATGGACAGGGCGAAGCTCCTACAATGAGCAGTTCTTC
j_call: TRBJ2-2; v_call: TRBV2; clone_size: -; d_call: -; cdr3_aa: CASSGSRNTGELFFF; cdr3_nt: -
j_call: TRBJ1-1; v_call: TRBV11-2; clone_size: -; d_call: -; cdr3_aa: CASSFNSGTEAFF; cdr3_nt: TGTGCCAGCAGCTTCAACAGTGGTACTGAAGCTTTCTTT
j_call: TRBJ2-3; v_call: TRBV12-3/TRBV12-4; clone_size: many; d_call: TRBD1; cdr3_aa: CASSPTGVGTDTQYF; cdr3_nt: TGTGCCAGCAGCCCGACAGGGGTGGGCACAGATACGCAGTATTTT
j_call: TRBJ1-2; v_call: TRBV3-1; clone_size: many; d_call: -; cdr3_aa: CASSKQGNYGYTF; cdr3_nt: TGTGCCAGCAGCAAACAGGGAAACTATGGCTACACCTTC
j_call: TRBJ2-7; v_call: TRBV7-3; clone_size: many; d_call: -; cdr3_aa: CASSPEGGTLFHEQYF; cdr3_nt: TGTGCCAGCAGCCCCGAGGGGGGGACACTATTCCACGAGCAGTACTTC
j_call: TRBJ2-1; v_call: TRBV2; clone_size: many; d_call: TRBD2; cdr3_aa: CASTGTRVAEQFF; cdr3_nt: TGTGCCAGCACCGGGACTAGAGTGGCTGAGCAGTTCTTC
j_call: TRBJ2-1; v_call: TRBV11-1; clone_size: many; d_call: -; cdr3_aa: CASSLAAPWGVGPSSYNEQFF; cdr3_nt: TGTGCCAGCAGCTTAGCGGCGCCGTGGGGGGTCGGTCCCAGCTCCTACAATGAGCAGTTCTTC
j_call: TRBJ2-7; v_call: TRBV5-1; clone_size: medium-sized; d_call: TRBD2; cdr3_aa: CASSSRTSGAHSYEQYF; cdr3_nt: TGCGCCAGCAGCTCGAGGACTAGCGGGGCCCACTCCTACGAGCAGTACTTC
j_call: TRBJ1-1; v_call: TRBV10-3; clone_size: -; d_call: -; cdr3_aa: CAISKGVNTEAFF; cdr3_nt: TGTGCCATCTCCAAGGGGGTGAACACTGAAGCTTTCTTT
j_call: TRBJ1-5; v_call: TRBV19; clone_size: many; d_call: TRBD1; cdr3_aa: CASSIGQGDNQPQHF; cdr3_nt: TGTGCCAGTAGTATTGGACAGGGAGACAATCAGCCCCAGCATTTT
j_call: TRBJ2-7; v_call: TRBV11-2; clone_size: many; d_call: TRBD1; cdr3_aa: CASSLVTGTGGARQYF; cdr3_nt: TGTGCCAGCAGCTTAGTCACCGGGACAGGGGGCGCGAGGCAGTACTTC
j_call: TRBJ2-7; v_call: TRBV5-6; clone_size: -; d_call: -; cdr3_aa: CASSWGHSYEQYF; cdr3_nt: TGTGCCAGCAGCTGGGGACACTCGTACGAGCAGTACTTC
j_call: TRBJ2-5; v_call: TRBV20-1; clone_size: few; d_call: TRBD1; cdr3_aa: CSAGTGGRETQYF; cdr3_nt: TGCAGTGCAGGGACAGGGGGTCGGGAGACCCAGTACTTC
j_call: TRBJ1-2; v_call: TRBV18; clone_size: many; d_call: TRBD1; cdr3_aa: CASSLRQGYGYTF; cdr3_nt: TGTGCCAGCTCTCTCCGACAGGGCTATGGCTACACCTTC
j_call: TRBJ2-2; v_call: TRBV10-1; clone_size: many; d_call: -; cdr3_aa: CASSDRETGELFF; cdr3_nt: TGCGCCAGCAGTGATCGTGAGACCGGGGAGCTGTTTTTT
j_call: TRBJ2-3; v_call: TRBV14; clone_size: many; d_call: -; cdr3_aa: CASSPTRDTQYF; cdr3_nt: TGTGCCAGCAGCCCAACGCGAGATACGCAGTATTTT
j_call: TRBJ2-6; v_call: TRBV5-1; clone_size: many; d_call: -; cdr3_aa: CASAQGTGRAGANVLTF; cdr3_nt: TGCGCCAGCGCACAGGGAACAGGGAGGGCTGGGGCCAACGTCCTGACTTTC
j_call: TRBJ1-2; v_call: TRBV30; clone_size: many; d_call: -; cdr3_aa: CAWSGPNREANYGYTF; cdr3_nt: TGTGCCTGGAGCGGGCCGAACAGGGAGGCAAACTATGGCTACACCTTC
j_call: TRBJ2-4; v_call: TRBV5-1; clone_size: many; d_call: -; cdr3_aa: CASSLGQENIQYF; cdr3_nt: TGCGCCAGCAGCTTGGGGCAGGAGAACATTCAGTACTTC
j_call: TRBJ2-5; v_call: TRBV28; clone_size: many; d_call: -; cdr3_aa: CASSTRQAYQETQYF; cdr3_nt: TGTGCCAGCAGTACCAGGCAGGCCTACCAAGAGACCCAGTACTTC
j_call: TRBJ2-5; v_call: TRBV19; clone_size: many; d_call: TRBD1; cdr3_aa: CATAGTEETQYF; cdr3_nt: TGTGCCACGGCCGGGACAGAAGAGACCCAGTACTTC
j_call: TRBJ2-1; v_call: TRBV20-1; clone_size: many; d_call: TRBD2; cdr3_aa: CSASGLAGSYNEQFF; cdr3_nt: TGCAGTGCTAGCGGACTAGCGGGAAGCTACAATGAGCAGTTCTTC
j_call: TRBJ1-2; v_call: TRBV3-1; clone_size: many; d_call: -; cdr3_aa: CASSRRQNYGYTF; cdr3_nt: TGTGCCAGCAGCCGGAGGCAGAACTATGGCTACACCTTC
j_call: TRBJ2-2; v_call: TRBV19; clone_size: many; d_call: TRBD1; cdr3_aa: CASSIGGTGNTGELFF; cdr3_nt: TGTGCCAGTAGTATCGGTGGGACAGGGAACACCGGGGAGCTGTTTTTT
j_call: TRBJ2-1; v_call: TRBV27; clone_size: many; d_call: -; cdr3_aa: CASSLRGPAYNEQFF; cdr3_nt: TGTGCCAGCAGTCTCCGGGGGCCCGCCTACAATGAGCAGTTCTTC
j_call: TRBJ2-1; v_call: TRBV19; clone_size: many; d_call: TRBD2; cdr3_aa: CASSQRGLNEQFF; cdr3_nt: TGTGCCAGTAGCCAGCGGGGACTCAATGAGCAGTTCTTC
j_call: TRBJ2-1; v_call: TRBV10-3; clone_size: many; d_call: -; cdr3_aa: CAIAAQVYNEQFF; cdr3_nt: TGTGCCATCGCGGCTCAGGTCTACAATGAGCAGTTCTTC
j_call: TRBJ2-4; v_call: TRBV25-1; clone_size: many; d_call: TRBD1; cdr3_aa: CASSDADRVNIQYF; cdr3_nt: TGTGCCAGCAGTGATGCTGACAGGGTAAACATTCAGTACTTC
j_call: TRBJ1-2; v_call: TRBV20-1; clone_size: many; d_call: TRBD1; cdr3_aa: CSAREDAGTGANYGYTF; cdr3_nt: TGCAGTGCTAGAGAGGATGCCGGGACAGGAGCTAACTATGGCTACACCTTC
j_call: TRBJ2-7; v_call: TRBV5-1; clone_size: few; d_call: TRBD1; cdr3_aa: CASSTGQPPYEQYF; cdr3_nt: TGCGCCAGCAGCACGGGACAGCCCCCCTACGAGCAGTACTTC
j_call: TRBJ2-2; v_call: TRBV23-1; clone_size: many; d_call: -; cdr3_aa: CASSQKDSRSGKLFF; cdr3_nt: TGCGCCAGCAGTCAGAAGGACAGCCGAAGCGGGAAGCTGTTTTTT
j_call: TRBJ1-4; v_call: TRBV18; clone_size: -; d_call: -; cdr3_aa: CASSPPGRAGEKLFF; cdr3_nt: TGTGCCAGCTCACCACCTGGCAGGGCAGGAGAAAAACTGTTTTTT